This TCR beta chain emerged from a study of cytomegalovirus exposure and HLA in healthy donors. Germline V gene data show CDR1 as SGHVS and CDR2 as FQNEAQ. The CDR3 runs 13 residues. V was shortened by 5 bases and J by 4 bases, with 11 bases between the two germline ends. General study points: Data from an earlier analysis indicated that most TCR beta V segments were productive either about 90% or about 30% of the time. When analyzed later, a missense DCLRE1C variant was found to be linked to TCR beta V- and J-gene trimming.

In the case of this clone: The antigen is undetermined.

Donors in the study were healthy people who gave bone marrow. Primers for the PCR totalled 60 Vbeta and 13 Jbeta. Authors' analysis steps: Around 80 million unique TCR beta chains, roughly 11 million of them shared, were counted by a later analysis. The method was immunoSEQ multiplex PCR; TCRdb's version includes in-frame clones alone and lacks a portion of them. From that table come the V and J calls and clone size; the DNA was used to work out D and trimming. The table includes 150,000 to 200,000 clones, over 65% detected once. Sequencing input: PBMCs. V usage is TRBV7-8 and J usage is TRBJ1-1, with D possibly TRBD1 on 5 matching bases. The clonotype was recovered from a boy between 2 and 15 years old in good health and CMV-seronegative. The CDR3: CASSRAQGTEAFF. The CDR3 DNA follows: TGTGCCAGCAGCCGGGCCCAGGGCACTGAAGCTTTCTTT.